The 18 T cell receptor beta chains below were found in one sample sequenced in a study of blood T cells in healthy people across ages. With a J-beta primer mix and a sample-barcoded 5' primer, a second PCR ran about 6 to 11 cycles. TCRdb processed the 5' RACE reads anew with MiXCR; each CDR3 protein has one entry. Of 760,000 or so distinct CDR3 sequences listed, roughly 25% are singletons. These data also featured in a second study, about T cells of mothers and their children.

Sample: blood. Receptors were obtained from a boy between 5 and 17 years old in good health.

This clonotype was seen only a few times. The CDR3 reads CASSYSASGGYEQYF. CDR3 bases: TGTGCCAGCAGTTACTCGGCTAGCGGCGGCTACGAGCAGTACTTC. The chain is built from TRBV6-6 and TRBJ2-7; 7 bases agree with TRBD2. Germline CDR1 MNHNY, CDR2 SVGAGI (reference sequence). This CDR3 contains 15 residues. V lost 0 bases, J lost 3 bases, and 5 bases stayed unmatched.

The chain has TRBV28 and TRBJ2-7; D unclear. V lost 7 bases and J 0 bases, leaving 16 bases between the germline ends. Germline values: CDR1 MDHEN, CDR2 SYDVKM. The CDR3 totals 15 residues. CDR3: CASITTSGDSYEQYF. CDR3 in DNA: TGTGCCAGCATTACCACGTCTGGCGACTCCTACGAGCAGTACTTC.

The chain joins TRBV12-3 or TRBV12-4 to TRBJ1-2, with D maybe TRBD1 (5 bases). V was pared by 3 bases and J by 4 bases, with 15 bases between. CDR3 length: 15 residues. In DNA form, the CDR3 reads TGTGCCAGCAGTTTTTCGGGGGGTGGGAGCTATGGCTACACCTTC. Protein: CASSFSGGGSYGYTF.

This clonotype has just a few counts. The V and J genes are TRBV28 and TRBJ2-1; D could derive from TRBD1 or TRBD2 (5 bases each). Trimming pared 5 bases from V and 4 bases from J, leaving 21 bases between. Germline CDR1 is MDHEN and CDR2 is SYDVKM. CDR3 size: 17 residues. The DNA of the CDR3 is TGTGCCAGCAGTAGGGACCGCAATAAATATCTGTACAATGAGCAGTTCTTC. Its protein is CASSRDRNKYLYNEQFF.

This clonotype came up a few times. The chain uses TRBV15 and TRBJ2-7, with 8 bases that match TRBD2. Germline CDR1 reads LNHNV; CDR2 reads YYDKDF (reference sequence). The length of the CDR3 is 14 residues. J lost 2 bases, V lost 1 base, and 1 base had no gene match. The CDR3 here is CATSRAGGPYEQYF. The CDR3 DNA reads TGTGCCACCAGCAGAGCGGGAGGGCCCTACGAGCAGTACTTC.

The chain carries TRBV20-1 and TRBJ2-1, with 11 bases matching TRBD2. The V gene's germline CDR1 is DFQATT and CDR2 SNEGSKA (reference sequence). Losses at the gene ends were 1 base for V and 5 bases for J; bases not matched to a gene: 4. The CDR3 contains 15 residues. This CDR3 reads CSARALAGGNNEQFF. The CDR3 DNA reads as TGCAGTGCTAGAGCCCTAGCGGGGGGAAACAATGAGCAGTTCTTC.

CDR3 nucleotide sequence: TGTGCCAGCAGTGAACCCCTAACAGGGTCGGTCACAGATACGCAGTATTTT. As protein: CASSEPLTGSVTDTQYF. The rearrangement joins TRBV6-1 to TRBJ2-3, with a tentative D call TRBD1 (6 bases). The CDR3 runs to 17 residues. Per the germline V gene, CDR1 is MNHNS and CDR2 is SASEGT. V was pared by 2 bases and J by 2 bases, with 17 bases between.

This clonotype was recorded a few times. This chain uses TRBV7-2 with TRBJ2-3; D assignment may be TRBD1 or TRBD2 (5 bases each). Trimming cost V 6 bases and J 7 bases, with 23 bases left between them. The CDR3 contains 16 residues. Germline assignment: CDR1 SGHTA and CDR2 FQGNSA. CDR3 region: CASSLSRDPPRNTQYF. CDR3 DNA: TGTGCCAGCAGTCTAAGTAGGGACCCCCCGAGGAATACGCAGTATTTT.

The chain joins TRBV7-8 to TRBJ2-5; D remains unclear. TRBJ2-7 matches the DNA end more closely, so the J call is doubtful. This CDR3 comprises 17 residues. The V gene's germline CDR1 is SGHVS and CDR2 FQNEAQ. As DNA, the CDR3 is TGTGCCAGCAGCTTAGCCGTTGAGTCAGTACGGTCCTACGAGCAGTACTTC. It encodes CASSLAVESVRSYEQYF.

This clonotype was seen more than once but under ten times. The chain is built from TRBV6-6 and TRBJ1-3; the D gene is possibly TRBD1 (5 bases). CDR3 length: 16 amino acids. Per germline, CDR1 MNHNY and CDR2 SVGAGI (reference sequence). V lost 6 bases, J lost 0 bases, and 15 bases lay in between. This chain's CDR3 is CASRAPGASSGNTIYF. CDR3 DNA: TGTGCCAGCAGAGCCCCTGGGGCAAGCTCTGGAAACACCATATATTTT.

A few counts support this clonotype. V is TRBV7-2 and J is TRBJ2-1; 9 bases align to TRBD2. The DNA matches TRBJ2-5 better at its end, which makes the J call doubtful. The CDR3 spans 15 residues. Per germline, CDR1 SGHTA and CDR2 FQGNSA. CDR3 region: CASNKAGGTGETQYF. CDR3 sequence (DNA): TGTGCCAGCAACAAAGCGGGGGGCACGGGGGAGACCCAGTACTTC.

This clonotype came up a few times. The V gene is TRBV7-6, the J gene TRBJ1-5; TRBD1 matches 9 bases. Germline V gene data show CDR1 as SGHVS and CDR2 as FNYEAQ. Unmatched junction bases numbered 6, after V lost 5 bases and J lost 7 bases. This CDR3 has 14 residues. The CDR3 here is CASSLGQGPQPQHF. DNA for the CDR3: TGTGCCAGCAGCCTAGGACAGGGGCCGCAGCCCCAGCATTTT.

V usage is TRBV12-3 or TRBV12-4 and J usage is TRBJ1-2, with D possibly matching TRBD1 (5 bases). The CDR3 extends over 13 amino acids. The ends were cut back, 7 bases at V and 8 bases at J, with 17 bases in the middle. CDR3 sequence (DNA): TGTGCCAGCACCGATCGGGGGTCAGGAGGCTACACCTTC. It encodes CASTDRGSGGYTF.

V and J are TRBV7-3 and TRBJ1-3; D ambiguous. The germline V gene has CDR1 SGHTA and CDR2 FQGTGA. Between the trimmed V and J ends, which lost 4 bases and 0 bases, there was a span of 10 bases. CDR3 size: 15 residues. The CDR3 DNA sequence: TGTGCCAGCAGCTCTAGGCCGCGCTCTGGAAACACCATATATTTT. It specifies CASSSRPRSGNTIYF.

This clonotype was detected ten times or more. The chain employs TRBV28 and TRBJ2-1; 9 bases agree with TRBD2. Germline assignment: CDR1 MDHEN and CDR2 SYDVKM. The CDR3 is 13 amino acids. The trim removed 6 bases at V and 7 bases at J, leaving 4 bases unmatched. The CDR3, as DNA: TGTGCCAGCAGCAGCGGGAGGTTTAATGAGCAGTTCTTC. It encodes CASSSGRFNEQFF. Together with reference TRBV28 and TRBJ2-1, the CDR3 gives the full variable domain: DVKVTQSSRYLVKRTGEKVFLECVQDMDHENMFWYRQDPGLGLRLIYFSYDVKMKEKGDIPEGYSVSREKKERFSLILESASTNQTSMYLCASSSGRFNEQFFGPGTRLTVL.

The chain joins TRBV4-1 to TRBJ1-3; no clear D gene. This CDR3 is built from 15 residues. Trimming left V 1 base short and J 2 bases short, with 9 bases between. Germline CDR1 and CDR2: MGHRA and YSYEKL. The CDR3 loop reads CASSQVSVAGNTIYF. The CDR3 DNA reads as TGCGCCAGCAGCCAAGTGTCCGTAGCTGGAAACACCATATATTTT.

This clonotype appeared a few times. V and J are TRBV6-5 and TRBJ2-2, with D possibly TRBD2 on 5 matching bases. This CDR3 has 15 amino acids. Germline V gene sequence: CDR1 MNHEY, CDR2 SVGAGI. The germline V and J ends were trimmed by 2 bases and 1 base, with 8 bases remaining between them. The CDR3 is CASSYNRGNTGELFF. Here the CDR3 DNA reads TGTGCCAGCAGTTACAATCGGGGGAACACCGGGGAGCTGTTTTTT.

The V call is TRBV7-6, the J call TRBJ1-1; D is uncertain. V lost 0 bases and J lost 0, with 8 bases in between. The CDR3 extends over 15 amino acids. Germline lookup yields CDR1 SGHVS and CDR2 FNYEAQ. The CDR3 nucleotides are TGTGCCAGCAGCTTAGCTAGGGATATGAACACTGAAGCTTTCTTT. It yields the protein CASSLARDMNTEAFF.